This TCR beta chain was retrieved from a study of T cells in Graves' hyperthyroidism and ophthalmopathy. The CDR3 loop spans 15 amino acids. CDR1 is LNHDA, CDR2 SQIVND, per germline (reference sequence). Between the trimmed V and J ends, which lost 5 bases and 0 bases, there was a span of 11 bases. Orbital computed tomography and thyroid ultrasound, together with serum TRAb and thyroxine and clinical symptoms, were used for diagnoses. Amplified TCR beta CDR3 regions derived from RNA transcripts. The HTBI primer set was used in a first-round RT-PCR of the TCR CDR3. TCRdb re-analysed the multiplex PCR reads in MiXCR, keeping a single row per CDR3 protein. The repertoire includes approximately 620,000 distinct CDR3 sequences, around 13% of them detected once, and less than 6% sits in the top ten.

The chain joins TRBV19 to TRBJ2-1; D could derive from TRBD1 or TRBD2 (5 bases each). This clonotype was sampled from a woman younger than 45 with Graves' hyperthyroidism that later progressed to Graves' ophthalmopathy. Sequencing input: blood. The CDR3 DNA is TGTGCCAGTAGTGGGGACGGTAGCTCCTACAATGAGCAGTTCTTC. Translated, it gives CASSGDGSSYNEQFF.